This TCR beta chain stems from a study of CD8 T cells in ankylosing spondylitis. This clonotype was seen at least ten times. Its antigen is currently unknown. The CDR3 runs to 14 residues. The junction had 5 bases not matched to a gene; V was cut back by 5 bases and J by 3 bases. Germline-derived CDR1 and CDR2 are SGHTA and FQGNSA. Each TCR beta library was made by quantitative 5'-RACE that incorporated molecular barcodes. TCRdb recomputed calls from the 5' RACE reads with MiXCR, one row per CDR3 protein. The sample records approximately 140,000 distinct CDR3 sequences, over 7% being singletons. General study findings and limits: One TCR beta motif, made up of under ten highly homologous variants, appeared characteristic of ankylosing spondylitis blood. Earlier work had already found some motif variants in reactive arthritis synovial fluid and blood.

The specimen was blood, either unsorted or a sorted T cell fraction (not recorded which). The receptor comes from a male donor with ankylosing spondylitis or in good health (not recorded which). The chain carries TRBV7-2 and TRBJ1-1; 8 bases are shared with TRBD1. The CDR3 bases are TGTGCCAGCAGCGCCAGGGGGCGGGACACTGAAGCTTTCTTT. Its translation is CASSARGRDTEAFF.